The present T cell receptor beta chain was sequenced within a study of OX40 agonist ivuxolimab in advanced cancers. This table comes from immunoSEQ multiplex PCR, and its TCRdb copy is limited to in-frame clones, with some not included. This table holds some 43,000 clones, roughly nine tenths found once. Blood specimens came from baseline, cycle 4 day 1, and cycle 7 day 1. The V gene's germline CDR1 is MNHNS and CDR2 SASEGT. This CDR3 has 16 residues. Trimming took 7 bases from V and 2 from J; bases not matched to a gene: 13. The specimen comprised CD4+ or CD8+ T cells sorted from blood, sampled in a trial of the OX40 agonist ivuxolimab. The receptor was derived from an adult with an advanced solid tumor such as melanoma, head and neck, liver or kidney cancer. This chain joins TRBV6-1 and TRBJ2-5; TRBD2 aligns across 7 bases. Here the CDR3 reads CASNDPSASGQETQYF. The CDR3 DNA reads TGTGCCAGCAATGACCCCTCCGCTAGCGGACAAGAGACCCAGTACTTC.